These 30 T cell receptor beta chains were all obtained from the same sample, sequenced in a study of T cell clonotyping in hematopoietic cell transplantation. Time point noted: recipient sample about 28 days before transplant, after cytoreduction. Assay used: immunoSEQ multiplex PCR; TCRdb lists only in-frame clones, some missing. The sample yields over 45,000 clones, under 90% seen once. This specimen consisted of peripheral blood mononuclear cells, obtained before stem cell transplant. These receptors all stem from a man aged 55 to 70 with biphenotypic leukemia. Some clones in this sample may be carry-over from other donors' samples.

The chain employs TRBV2 and TRBJ2-3, with D uncertain. Trimming took 2 bases from V and 2 from J, leaving 8 bases between them. Germline loops: CDR1 SNHLY, CDR2 FYNNEI. This CDR3 spans 14 amino acids. CDR3 coding DNA: TGTGCCAGCAGTGAAACCACCCACACAGATACGCAGTATTTT. It yields the protein CASSETTHTDTQYF.

This clone was observed once. This chain links TRBV5-1 with TRBJ2-1, with 8 bases fitting TRBD1. Trimming removed 4 bases from V and 4 bases from J; junction bases left unmatched: 7. Germline V gene sequence: CDR1 SGHRS, CDR2 YFSETQ. This CDR3 is built from 15 residues. CDR3 in amino acids: CASSPGQATYNEQFF. CDR3 nucleotide sequence: TGCGCCAGCAGCCCGGGACAGGCGACGTACAATGAGCAGTTCTTC.

The chain has TRBV29-1 and TRBJ1-4; D call uncertain. This CDR3 region has 13 residues. Trimming removed 6 bases from V and 0 bases from J, with 8 bases in between. Germline lookup yields CDR1 SQVTM and CDR2 ANQGSEA. This chain's CDR3 is CSVYGATNEKLFF. The CDR3 DNA reads TGCAGCGTATATGGAGCAACTAATGAAAAACTGTTTTTT.

CDR3 nucleotide sequence: TGTGCCAGCAGCGTACCCGGGACTAGTGCGGAGACCCAGTACTTC. Encoded protein: CASSVPGTSAETQYF. V is TRBV11-2 and J is TRBJ2-5; 8 nucleotides match TRBD2. V lost 5 bases to trimming and J lost 5 bases; unmatched junction nucleotides: 10. The CDR3 runs 15 residues. Germline loops: CDR1 SGHAT, CDR2 FQNNGV.

The sample holds one count of this clone. J is TRBJ1-2 and V is TRBV28; D perhaps matches TRBD1 (6 bases). CDR3 length: 14 residues. V dropped 7 bases and J dropped 5 bases, with 17 bases sitting between them. CDR1 is MDHEN and CDR2 is SYDVKM in the germline V gene. The CDR3 region is CASKTGTWIYGYTF. In DNA, the CDR3 is TGTGCCAGCAAAACCGGGACATGGATATATGGCTACACCTTC.

This clone was recorded only once. The chain is built from TRBV5-1 and TRBJ2-7, with TRBD1 matching over 8 bases. Losses at the gene ends were 4 bases for V and 5 bases for J; bases not matched to a gene: 14. The CDR3 totals 16 residues. CDR1 is SGHRS, CDR2 YFSETQ, per germline. The CDR3 DNA is TGCGCCAGCAGCAGGGGCACAGGGGGTTCCCTACACGAGCAGTACTTC. Amino acids: CASSRGTGGSLHEQYF. Using reference TRBV5-1 and TRBJ2-7 for the parts outside the CDR3, the full variable domain is KAGVTQTPRYLIKTRGQQVTLSCSPISGHRSVSWYQQTPGQGLQFLFEYFSETQRNKGNFPGRFSGRQFSNSRSEMNVSTLELGDSALYLCASSRGTGGSLHEQYFGPGTRLTVT.

The rearrangement joins TRBV6-1 to TRBJ1-2; no firm D call. From germline, CDR1 is MNHNS and CDR2 SASEGT. The CDR3 is made up of 13 amino acids. Deletions cut 2 bases from V and 5 bases from J, with 9 bases between. The CDR3 DNA sequence: TGTGCCAGCAGTGAACTCAGGAGTTATGGCTACACCTTC. Translation gives CASSELRSYGYTF.

This rearrangement joins TRBV30 to TRBJ1-1; the D is unclear. The CDR3 sequence is 13 residues long. V was clipped by 2 bases and J by 7 bases, with 14 bases between them. The germline CDR1 and CDR2 sequences are GTSNPN and SVGIG (reference sequence). The CDR3 reads CAWSLGGAVEAFF. CDR3 sequence (DNA): TGTGCCTGGAGTCTTGGTGGCGCAGTTGAAGCTTTCTTT.

The chain joins TRBV28 to TRBJ2-7; 10 nucleotides align to TRBD2. J lost 2 bases, V lost 8 bases, and 6 bases had no gene match. CDR1 is MDHEN, CDR2 SYDVKM, per germline. The CDR3 loop spans 14 amino acids. Written as DNA, the CDR3 is TGTGCCAGCTCTCTAGCGGGGGAAGCCTACGAGCAGTACTTC. Encoded protein: CASSLAGEAYEQYF. The full variable domain, completed using reference TRBV28 and TRBJ2-7, is DVKVTQSSRYLVKRTGEKVFLECVQDMDHENMFWYRQDPGLGLRLIYFSYDVKMKEKGDIPEGYSVSREKKERFSLILESASTNQTSMYLCASSLAGEAYEQYFGPGTRLTVT.

The V call is TRBV2, the J call TRBJ1-5; D may be TRBD1 (6 bases). This CDR3 comprises 15 residues. Germline assignment: CDR1 SNHLY and CDR2 FYNNEI. V lost 6 bases and J 6 bases, leaving 18 bases between the germline ends. CDR3 DNA sequence: TGTGCCAGCAGCCAAATGGGGGGGCATGGTCAGCCCCAGCATTTT. Translation gives CASSQMGGHGQPQHF.

This chain connects TRBV4-3 to TRBJ2-4, with D unresolved. Trimming took 0 bases from V and 5 from J, leaving 11 bases between them. This CDR3 has 15 residues. Per the germline V gene, CDR1 is LGHNA and CDR2 is YSLEER. CDR3 nucleotide sequence: TGCGCCAGCAGCCAAGATACGGCTTTAGAAAACATTCAGTACTTC. This translates into CASSQDTALENIQYF.

The chain recombines TRBV7-9 with TRBJ2-3; D might be TRBD2 (6 bases). The V and J ends lost 0 bases and 8 bases respectively, with 9 bases between them. This CDR3 spans 13 amino acids. CDR1 and CDR2 from the germline V gene are SEHNR and FQNEAQ (reference sequence). The CDR3 is CASSLAEGPTQYF. CDR3 in DNA: TGTGCCAGCAGCTTAGCGGAGGGACCTACGCAGTATTTT.

The chain carries TRBV28 and TRBJ2-3; 9 nucleotides agree with TRBD1. CDR1 and CDR2 from the germline V gene are MDHEN and SYDVKM. The CDR3 extends over 17 amino acids. Trimming removed 3 bases from V and 3 bases from J; junction bases left unmatched: 10. As DNA, the CDR3 is TGTGCCAGCAGTTTCCCATCCACAGGGGGCTGGACAGATACGCAGTATTTT. Translating it yields CASSFPSTGGWTDTQYF.

This chain links TRBV4-3 with TRBJ1-2; 9 positions match TRBD1. V lost 0 bases to trimming and J lost 5 bases; unmatched junction nucleotides: 13. Germline V lookup: CDR1 LGHNA, CDR2 YSLEER. The CDR3 is made up of 18 amino acids. The CDR3 is CASSQERGSTGGLYGYTF. As DNA, the CDR3 is TGCGCCAGCAGCCAAGAGCGGGGATCGACAGGGGGGCTTTATGGCTACACCTTC.

The J gene is TRBJ1-4, the V gene TRBV7-9; tentatively, D is TRBD1 (6 bases). The CDR3 has 15 residues. V was trimmed by 5 bases and J by 1 base, leaving 11 bases between them. The germline CDR1 and CDR2 sequences are SEHNR and FQNEAQ (reference sequence). CDR3 coding DNA: TGTGCCAGCAGCGGGACGGACAGAACTAATGAAAAACTGTTTTTT. Amino acids: CASSGTDRTNEKLFF.

The chain uses TRBV9 and TRBJ1-4; D ambiguous. Looked up from germline, CDR1 is SGDLS and CDR2 is YYNGEE. V shed 4 bases and J shed 7 bases, with 17 bases lying between them. The CDR3 runs 15 residues. CDR3 coding DNA: TGTGCCAGCAGCCCCTTTGAAGGGTTGTCTGAAAAACTGTTTTTT. It encodes CASSPFEGLSEKLFF. Variable domain in full (rest from reference TRBV9 and TRBJ1-4): DSGVTQTPKHLITATGQRVTLRCSPRSGDLSVYWYQQSLDQGLQFLIQYYNGEERAKGNILERFSAQQFPDLHSELNLSSLELGDSALYFCASSPFEGLSEKLFFGSGTQLSVL.

The chain couples TRBV30 to TRBJ1-5; 7 bases match TRBD1. Losses at the gene ends were 2 bases for V and 3 bases for J; bases not matched to a gene: 4. CDR3 length equals 14 residues. Germline-derived CDR1 and CDR2 are GTSNPN and SVGIG (reference sequence). Here the CDR3 DNA reads TGTGCCTGGAGTAGAGGGACAGTCAATCAGCCCCAGCATTTT. It is translated as CAWSRGTVNQPQHF.

The chain recombines TRBV7-2 with TRBJ1-1, with TRBD1 as a possible D gene (6 bases). Between the trimmed V and J ends, which lost 4 bases and 13 bases, there was a span of 13 bases. The CDR3 length is 11 residues. Germline CDR1 reads SGHTA; CDR2 reads FQGNSA. The CDR3, as DNA: TGTGCCAGCAGCTCTACAGGGAAAGGTTTCTTT. Translated: CASSSTGKGFF.

This CDR3 is CASSQTGVYEQYF. The CDR3 DNA is TGTGCCAGCAGCCAGACAGGGGTCTACGAGCAGTACTTC. The genes are TRBV11-2 and TRBJ2-7; TRBD1 matches 8 bases. V was clipped by 5 bases and J by 3 bases; unmatched bases: 3. The CDR3 contains 13 residues. From germline, CDR1 is SGHAT and CDR2 FQNNGV.

V is TRBV6-1 and J is TRBJ1-5; D is ambiguous. Germline loops: CDR1 MNHNS, CDR2 SASEGT. The CDR3 is made up of 14 amino acids. Trimming left V 4 bases short and J 0 bases short, with 7 bases between. CDR3 in amino acids: CASSVRNSNQPQHF. CDR3 coding DNA: TGTGCCAGCAGTGTTAGGAATAGCAATCAGCCCCAGCATTTT.

This clone occurred once. This chain uses TRBV5-1 with TRBJ2-7, with a tentative D call TRBD1 (6 bases). From germline, CDR1 is SGHRS and CDR2 YFSETQ. The CDR3 totals 13 residues. Trimming pared 4 bases from V and 11 bases from J, leaving 19 bases between. The CDR3 reads CASSRAGVSREYF. In DNA, the CDR3 is TGCGCCAGCAGCCGAGCAGGGGTTTCGAGAGAGTACTTC.

The V gene is TRBV7-8, the J gene TRBJ1-5, with 7 positions matching TRBD1. Germline V gene sequence: CDR1 SGHVS, CDR2 FQNEAQ. J lost 6 bases, V lost 2 bases, and 10 bases had no gene match. CDR3 length equals 16 residues. The DNA for the CDR3 is TGTGCCAGCAGCTTATTCTTCAGCAGGGGGAGTCAGCCCCAGCATTTT. It yields the protein CASSLFFSRGSQPQHF.

The V and J genes are TRBV2 and TRBJ2-3; 14 nucleotides align to TRBD2. The CDR3 covers 17 residues. V lost 3 bases, J lost 7 bases, and 9 bases stayed unmatched. Germline CDR1 and CDR2: SNHLY and FYNNEI. In DNA form, the CDR3 reads TGTGCCAGCAGTGAGGCTCGGGGGACTAGCGGGAGTTATACGCAGTATTTT. It specifies CASSEARGTSGSYTQYF.

The DNA for the CDR3 is TGCGCCAGCAGTCCGGTAGCGGGAGCGGTAGATACGCAGTATTTT. Translating gives CASSPVAGAVDTQYF. The V gene is TRBV4-1, the J gene TRBJ2-3; 9 bases align to TRBD2. The CDR3 spans 15 residues. The ends lost 6 bases at V and 5 bases at J; junction bases unmatched: 9. Germline V gene data show CDR1 as MGHRA and CDR2 as YSYEKL.

The CDR3 DNA follows: TGTGCCAGCAGCGAAACAAAAGCCGGAAAAGCCGGGACACGCTATCAGCCCCAGCATTTT. Translated: CASSETKAGKAGTRYQPQHF. The V and J genes are TRBV9 and TRBJ1-5; possibly TRBD1 for D (6 bases). V lost 3 bases, J lost 5 bases, and 30 bases lay in between. The CDR3 consists of 20 residues. Germline-derived CDR1 and CDR2 are SGDLS and YYNGEE.

The chain recombines TRBV6-5 with TRBJ1-5; D gene ambiguous. Looked up from germline, CDR1 is MNHEY and CDR2 is SVGAGI. The CDR3 covers 15 residues. V lost 0 bases to trimming and J lost 1 base, with 7 bases between them. The CDR3 reads CASSYSEGSNQPQHF. The CDR3 DNA reads TGTGCCAGCAGTTACTCCGAGGGCAGCAATCAGCCCCAGCATTTT.

The rearrangement joins TRBV19 to TRBJ2-7, with unresolved D. This CDR3 has 14 residues. The germline V gene encodes CDR1 LNHDA and CDR2 SQIVND (reference sequence). Trimming took 5 bases from V and 4 from J, leaving 15 bases between them. The DNA of the CDR3 is TGTGCCAGTAGTCCGACTTCTACGGAATACGAGCAGTACTTC. Encoded protein: CASSPTSTEYEQYF.

CDR3 protein: CASSWGDTQYF. DNA of the CDR3: TGTGCCAGCAGCTGGGGAGATACGCAGTATTTT. V usage is TRBV7-2 and J usage is TRBJ2-3; no firm D call. Germline CDR1 SGHTA, CDR2 FQGNSA. Trimming left V 4 bases short and J 5 bases short, with 4 bases between. The CDR3 totals 11 residues.

This clone has a handful of counts. The chain is built from TRBV6-6 and TRBJ2-5, with D unclear. Germline V gene data show CDR1 as MNHNY and CDR2 as SVGAGI (reference sequence). CDR3 length equals 15 residues. V lost 2 bases, J lost 1 base, and 11 bases lay in between. This CDR3 reads CASSYPPTLQETQYF. CDR3 in DNA: TGTGCCAGCAGTTACCCTCCGACCCTCCAAGAGACCCAGTACTTC.

The chain uses TRBV19 and TRBJ2-7; TRBD1 matches 8 bases. Germline V gives CDR1 LNHDA, CDR2 SQIVND (reference sequence). The ends lost 8 bases at V and 1 base at J; junction bases unmatched: 7. CDR3 size: 14 residues. The CDR3 DNA reads as TGTGCCAGTTCCGACAGGGGTCGTTCCTACGAGCAGTACTTC. This gives the protein CASSDRGRSYEQYF.